This T cell receptor (beta chain) originates from a study of cytomegalovirus exposure and HLA in healthy donors. V was trimmed by 6 bases and J by 1 base, leaving 16 bases between them. CDR1 is MNHNY, CDR2 SVGAGI, per germline (reference sequence). CDR3 length: 16 amino acids. Vbeta (60) and Jbeta (13) primers were used in the PCR. Profiled with immunoSEQ multiplex PCR; TCRdb holds only in-frame clones, not every one. The sample has about 100,000 clones, approximately 78% seen once. Study conclusions and caveats: Per published reports, the classifier diagnosed cytomegalovirus status with high specificity and sensitivity. According to the study, around 160 TCR beta chains were cytomegalovirus-associated.

This clone has only a few counts. The antigen remains undetermined. The source is a woman aged 55 to 70 in good health and CMV-seronegative. Sequencing was performed on PBMCs. The chain is built from TRBV6-6 and TRBJ1-5, with D possibly TRBD1 on 5 matching bases. The CDR3 DNA reads as TGTGCCAGCAGCCCAAGGGGCTCACGGAGCAATCAGCCCCAGCATTTT. Its translation is CASSPRGSRSNQPQHF.